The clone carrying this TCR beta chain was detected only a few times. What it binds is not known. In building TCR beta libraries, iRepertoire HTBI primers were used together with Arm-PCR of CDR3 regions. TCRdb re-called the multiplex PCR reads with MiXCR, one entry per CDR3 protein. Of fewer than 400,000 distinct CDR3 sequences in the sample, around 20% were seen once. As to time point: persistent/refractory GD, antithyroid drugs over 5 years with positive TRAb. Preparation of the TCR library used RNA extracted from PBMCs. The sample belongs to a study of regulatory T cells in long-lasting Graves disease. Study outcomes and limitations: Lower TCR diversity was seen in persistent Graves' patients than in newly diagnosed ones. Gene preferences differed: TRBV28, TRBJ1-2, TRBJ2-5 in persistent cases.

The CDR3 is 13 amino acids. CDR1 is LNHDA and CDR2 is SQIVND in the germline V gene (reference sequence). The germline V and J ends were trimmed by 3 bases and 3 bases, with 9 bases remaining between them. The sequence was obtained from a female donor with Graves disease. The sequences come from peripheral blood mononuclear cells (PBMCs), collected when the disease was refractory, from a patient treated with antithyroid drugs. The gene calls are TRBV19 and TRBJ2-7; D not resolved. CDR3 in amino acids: CASSMLGIYEQYF. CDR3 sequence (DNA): TGTGCCAGTAGTATGTTAGGGATCTACGAGCAGTACTTC.